This T cell receptor beta chain derives from a study of vaccination effects on CD4 cells after COVID-19. The study's findings and limits: The study found that only 1 of 255 vaccine-induced clones from healthy vaccinees cross-reacted with common cold coronaviruses. The study got few convalescent patients and did not collect any early post-infection timepoints.

Sequencing used immunoSEQ multiplex PCR; TCRdb keeps in-frame clones, though not all of them. The table shows approximately 61,000 clones, with around four fifths occurring only once. Germline assignment: CDR1 MNHEY and CDR2 SVGAGI. Between the trimmed V and J ends, which lost 2 bases and 4 bases, there was a span of 14 bases. The CDR3 runs to 15 residues. Details on this clone: Its antigen is unidentified.

Under the ViraFEST assay, PBMC were stimulated with viral peptide pools so that antigen-specific CD4+ T cells expanded. Sequencing was performed afterwards. Culture lasted roughly 9 days before CD4+ T cell isolation. BNT162b2 vaccine or mRNA-1273 vaccine was given to participants in two doses. Nucleocapsid antibody tests were negative, and the vaccine recipients had no prior SARS-CoV-2 infection. Each well held approximately 2.2 million PBMC cultured with around 10 ug/ml peptides and about 9.7 IU/ml IL-2. The sequence derives from a human donor who received a COVID-19 vaccine. The gene calls are TRBV6-5 and TRBJ1-1; no firm D call. The sequencing used CD4+ T cells from PBMCs cultured with HCoV-229E spike peptides, collected after COVID-19 vaccination. The CDR3 reads CASSYRRREGTEAFF. The DNA for the CDR3 is TGTGCCAGCAGTTACCGACGCCGGGAGGGCACTGAAGCTTTCTTT.